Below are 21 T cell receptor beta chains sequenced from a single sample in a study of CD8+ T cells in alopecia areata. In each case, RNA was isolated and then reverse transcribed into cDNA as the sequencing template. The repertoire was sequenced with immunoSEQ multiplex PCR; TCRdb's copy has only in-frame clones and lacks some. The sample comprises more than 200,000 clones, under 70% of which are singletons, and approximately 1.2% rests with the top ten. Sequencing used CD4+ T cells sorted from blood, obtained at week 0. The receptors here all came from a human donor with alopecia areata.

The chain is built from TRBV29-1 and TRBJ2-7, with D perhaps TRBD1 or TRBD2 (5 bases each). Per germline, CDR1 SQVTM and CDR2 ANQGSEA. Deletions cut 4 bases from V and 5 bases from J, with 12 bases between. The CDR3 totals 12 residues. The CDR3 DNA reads TGCAGCGTTGGGGACCGGAACGACGAGCAGTACTTC. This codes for CSVGDRNDEQYF.

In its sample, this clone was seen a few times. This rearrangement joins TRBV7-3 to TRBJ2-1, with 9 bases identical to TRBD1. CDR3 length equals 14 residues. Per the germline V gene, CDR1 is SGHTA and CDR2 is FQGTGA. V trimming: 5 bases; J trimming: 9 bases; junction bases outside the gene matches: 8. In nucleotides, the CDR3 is TGTGCCAGCAGCCGGGACAGGGAGGCGGGTGAGCAGTTCTTC. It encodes CASSRDREAGEQFF.

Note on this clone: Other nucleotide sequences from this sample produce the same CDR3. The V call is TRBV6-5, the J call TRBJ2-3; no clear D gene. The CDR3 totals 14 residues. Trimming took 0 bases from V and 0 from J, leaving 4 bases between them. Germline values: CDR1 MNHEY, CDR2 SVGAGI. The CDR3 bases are TGTGCCAGCAGTTACTCGCAGAGCACAGATACGCAGTATTTT. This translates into CASSYSQSTDTQYF.

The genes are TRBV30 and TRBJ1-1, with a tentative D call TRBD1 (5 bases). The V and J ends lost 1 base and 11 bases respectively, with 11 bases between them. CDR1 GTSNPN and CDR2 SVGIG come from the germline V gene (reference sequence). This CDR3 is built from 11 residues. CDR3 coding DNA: TGTGCCTGGAGTGCCGCGGGGCGGGCTTTCTTT. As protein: CAWSAAGRAFF.

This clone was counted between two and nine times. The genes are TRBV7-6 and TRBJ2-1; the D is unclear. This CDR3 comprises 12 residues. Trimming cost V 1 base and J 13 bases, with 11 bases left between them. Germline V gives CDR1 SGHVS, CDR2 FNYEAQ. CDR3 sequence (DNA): TGTGCCAGCAGCTTAGTTGGAGCACAACAGTTCTTC. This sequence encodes CASSLVGAQQFF.

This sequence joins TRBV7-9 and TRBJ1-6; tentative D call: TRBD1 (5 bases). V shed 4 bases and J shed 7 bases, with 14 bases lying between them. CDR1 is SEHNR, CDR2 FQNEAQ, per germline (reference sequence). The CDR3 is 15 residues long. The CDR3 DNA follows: TGTGCCAGCAGCTCCCCCGGGACCCGGAATTCACCCCTCCACTTT. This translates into CASSSPGTRNSPLHF. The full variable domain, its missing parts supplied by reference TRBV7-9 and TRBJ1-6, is DTGVSQNPRHKITKRGQNVTFRCDPISEHNRLYWYRQTLGQGPEFLTYFQNEAQLEKSRLLSDRFSAERPKGSFSTLEIQRTEQGDSAMYLCASSSPGTRNSPLHFGNGTRLTVT.

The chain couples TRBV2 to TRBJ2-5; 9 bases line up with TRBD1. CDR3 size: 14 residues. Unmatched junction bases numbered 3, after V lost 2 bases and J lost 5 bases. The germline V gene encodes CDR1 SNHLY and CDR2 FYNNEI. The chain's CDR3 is CASSETGGLETQYF. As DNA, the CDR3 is TGTGCCAGCAGTGAAACAGGGGGCCTGGAGACCCAGTACTTC.

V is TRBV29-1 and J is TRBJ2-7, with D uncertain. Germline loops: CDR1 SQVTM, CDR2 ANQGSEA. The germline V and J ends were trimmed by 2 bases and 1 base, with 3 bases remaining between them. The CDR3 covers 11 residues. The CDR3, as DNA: TGCAGCGTTGAACAGTCCTACGAGCAGTACTTC. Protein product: CSVEQSYEQYF.

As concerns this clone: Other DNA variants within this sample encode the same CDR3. The CDR3: CASSSGGGDTQYF. In DNA form, the CDR3 reads TGCGCCAGCAGCTCGGGCGGGGGAGATACGCAGTATTTT. V gene TRBV5-1 combines with J gene TRBJ2-3, with TRBD2 matching 7 bases. The J segment lost 5 bases and the V segment lost 3 bases, leaving 3 bases of the junction unmatched. The CDR3 sequence is 13 residues long. The germline V gene encodes CDR1 SGHRS and CDR2 YFSETQ. Combining the CDR3 with reference TRBV5-1 and TRBJ2-3 gives the whole variable domain KAGVTQTPRYLIKTRGQQVTLSCSPISGHRSVSWYQQTPGQGLQFLFEYFSETQRNKGNFPGRFSGRQFSNSRSEMNVSTLELGDSALYLCASSSGGGDTQYFGPGTRLTVL.

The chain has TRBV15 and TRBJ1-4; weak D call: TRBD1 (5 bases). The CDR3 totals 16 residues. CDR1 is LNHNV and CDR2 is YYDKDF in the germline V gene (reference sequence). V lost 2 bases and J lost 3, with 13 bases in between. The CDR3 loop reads CATSRQPGRPNEKLFF. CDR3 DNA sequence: TGTGCCACCAGCAGACAACCGGGACGGCCTAATGAAAAACTGTTTTTT.

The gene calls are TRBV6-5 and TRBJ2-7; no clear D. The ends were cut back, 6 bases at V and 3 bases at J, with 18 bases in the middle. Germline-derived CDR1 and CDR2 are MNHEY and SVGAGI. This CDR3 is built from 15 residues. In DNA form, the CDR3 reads TGTGCCAGCAGCCCCCAAGGTAACCCCCTCTACGAGCAGTACTTC. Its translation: CASSPQGNPLYEQYF.

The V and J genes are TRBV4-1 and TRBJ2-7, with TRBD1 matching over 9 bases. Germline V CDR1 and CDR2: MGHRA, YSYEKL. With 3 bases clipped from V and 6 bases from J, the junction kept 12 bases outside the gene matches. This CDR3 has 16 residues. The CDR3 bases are TGCGCCAGCAGCCACGCCGGAGGGACAGGGAGCGCCGAGCAGTACTTC. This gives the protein CASSHAGGTGSAEQYF.

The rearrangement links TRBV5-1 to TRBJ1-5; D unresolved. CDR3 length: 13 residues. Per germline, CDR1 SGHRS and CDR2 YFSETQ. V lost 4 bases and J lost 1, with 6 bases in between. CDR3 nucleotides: TGCGCCAGCAGCCCGGGAAGCAATCAGCCCCAGCATTTT. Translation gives CASSPGSNQPQHF.

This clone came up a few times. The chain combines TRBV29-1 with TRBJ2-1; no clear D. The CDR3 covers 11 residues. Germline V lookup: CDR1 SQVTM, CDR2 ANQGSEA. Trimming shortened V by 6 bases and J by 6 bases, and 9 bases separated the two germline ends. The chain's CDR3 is CSVRSVNEQFF. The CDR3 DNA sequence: TGCAGCGTACGGTCCGTCAATGAGCAGTTCTTC.

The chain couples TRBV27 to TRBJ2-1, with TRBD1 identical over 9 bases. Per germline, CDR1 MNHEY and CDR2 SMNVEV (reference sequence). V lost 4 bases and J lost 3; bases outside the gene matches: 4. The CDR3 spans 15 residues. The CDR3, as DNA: TGTGCCAGCAGTTCGGGACAGGGTGTCTACAATGAGCAGTTCTTC. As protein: CASSSGQGVYNEQFF.

The CDR3 DNA follows: TGTGCCTGGAGTGTACGCGCAAGCGGACCAGATACGCAGTATTTT. Amino acid sequence: CAWSVRASGPDTQYF. The gene calls are TRBV30 and TRBJ2-3, with a possible D match to TRBD2 (5 bases). This CDR3 contains 15 residues. The V gene's germline CDR1 is GTSNPN and CDR2 SVGIG (reference sequence). The V and J ends lost 0 bases and 4 bases respectively, with 14 bases between them.

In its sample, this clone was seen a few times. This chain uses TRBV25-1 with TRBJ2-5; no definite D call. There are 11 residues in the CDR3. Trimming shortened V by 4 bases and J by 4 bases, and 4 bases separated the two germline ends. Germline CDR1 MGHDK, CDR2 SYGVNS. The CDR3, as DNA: TGTGCCAGCAGTGCTGTAGAGACCCAGTACTTC. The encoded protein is CASSAVETQYF. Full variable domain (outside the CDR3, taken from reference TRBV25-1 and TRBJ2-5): EADIYQTPRYLVIGTGKKITLECSQTMGHDKMYWYQQDPGMELHLIHYSYGVNSTEKGDLSSESTVSRIRTEHFPLTLESARPSHTSQYLCASSAVETQYFGPGTRLLVL.

Written as DNA, the CDR3 is TGTGCCAGCAGCCAAGAATTGGTTAGGAATTCACCCCTCCACTTT. Amino acid sequence: CASSQELVRNSPLHF. V usage is TRBV14 and J usage is TRBJ1-6, with unresolved D. Germline V gene sequence: CDR1 SGHDN, CDR2 FVKESK. V was shortened by 0 bases and J by 7 bases, with 10 bases between the two germline ends. The CDR3 consists of 15 residues. Combining the CDR3 with reference TRBV14 and TRBJ1-6 gives the whole variable domain EAGVTQFPSHSVIEKGQTVTLRCDPISGHDNLYWYRRVMGKEIKFLLHFVKESKQDESGMPNNRFLAERTGGTYSTLKVQPAELEDSGVYFCASSQELVRNSPLHFGNGTRLTVT.

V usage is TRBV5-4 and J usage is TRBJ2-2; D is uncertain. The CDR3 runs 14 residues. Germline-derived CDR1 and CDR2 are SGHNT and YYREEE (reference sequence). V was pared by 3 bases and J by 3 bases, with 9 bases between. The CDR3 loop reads CASSSRADTGELFF. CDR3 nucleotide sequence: TGTGCCAGCAGCTCCCGGGCCGACACCGGGGAGCTGTTTTTT.

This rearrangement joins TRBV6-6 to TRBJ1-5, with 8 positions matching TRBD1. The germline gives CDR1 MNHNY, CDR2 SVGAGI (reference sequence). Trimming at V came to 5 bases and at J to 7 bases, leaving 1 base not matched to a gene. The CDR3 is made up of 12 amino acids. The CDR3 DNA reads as TGTGCCAGCAGTCAGGGGGCACAGCCCCAGCATTTT. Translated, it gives CASSQGAQPQHF.

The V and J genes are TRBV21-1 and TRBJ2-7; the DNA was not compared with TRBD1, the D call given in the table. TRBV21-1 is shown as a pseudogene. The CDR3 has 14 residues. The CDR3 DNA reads TGTGCCAGCAACTCGACAGGGGCGGACTACGAGCAGTACTTC. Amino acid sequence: CASNSTGADYEQYF.